This is a list of T cell receptor beta chains from one sample in a study of a mutant IDH1 vaccine in newly diagnosed glioma. Their cognate antigens are unknown. Produced via immunoSEQ multiplex PCR; TCRdb's table is partial and in-frame only. The profile covers 110,000 or so clones, with about 90% appearing a single time and around 0.61% taken by the ten largest. The source material was PBMCs, sampled from a glioma patient whose treatment included an IDH1 peptide vaccine. The receptors were sampled from a woman between 45 and 60 years old with glioma. Both conserved end residues are part of each CDR3. The D gene is left open where the match is weak. The size field is filled for only some rows; it gives once, few, many or a size class.

j_call: TRBJ2-5; cdr3_length: 15; clone_size: -; v_call: TRBV5-1; d_call: TRBD2; cdr3_aa: CASSLSPGLEETQYF; cdr3_nt: TGCGCCAGCAGCTTGTCTCCGGGACTAGAAGAGACCCAGTACTTC
j_call: TRBJ2-4; cdr3_length: 12; clone_size: once; v_call: TRBV6-6; d_call: -; cdr3_aa: CASSYDKNIQYF; cdr3_nt: TGTGCCAGCAGTTACGACAAAAACATTCAGTACTTC
j_call: TRBJ2-1; cdr3_length: 15; clone_size: -; v_call: TRBV10-3; d_call: TRBD2; cdr3_aa: CAITWDRGLAGHQFF; cdr3_nt: TGTGCCATCACCTGGGACAGGGGACTAGCGGGACATCAGTTCTTC
j_call: TRBJ2-5; cdr3_length: 16; clone_size: -; v_call: TRBV13; d_call: TRBD2; cdr3_aa: CASSLDLAGGKGTQYF; cdr3_nt: TGTGCCAGCAGCTTAGACCTAGCGGGAGGAAAAGGGACCCAGTACTTC
j_call: TRBJ1-2; cdr3_length: 13; clone_size: once; v_call: TRBV5-4; d_call: -; cdr3_aa: CASSLPVNYGYTF; cdr3_nt: TGTGCCAGCAGCTTGCCCGTTAACTATGGCTACACCTTC
j_call: TRBJ2-1; cdr3_length: 13; clone_size: -; v_call: TRBV28; d_call: -; cdr3_aa: CASSLTKVNEQFF; cdr3_nt: TGTGCCAGCAGTTTAACTAAGGTCAATGAGCAGTTCTTC
j_call: TRBJ2-7; cdr3_length: 15; clone_size: -; v_call: TRBV18; d_call: -; cdr3_aa: CASSPTFGPEGEQYF; cdr3_nt: TGTGCCAGCTCACCTACCTTCGGGCCCGAGGGCGAGCAGTACTTC
j_call: TRBJ2-1; cdr3_length: 13; clone_size: -; v_call: TRBV18; d_call: -; cdr3_aa: CASSPGKKYEQFF; cdr3_nt: TGTGCCAGCTCACCAGGGAAGAAGTATGAGCAGTTCTTC
j_call: TRBJ1-3; cdr3_length: 14; clone_size: -; v_call: TRBV7-2; d_call: TRBD1; cdr3_aa: CASSPQGAGNTIYF; cdr3_nt: TGTGCCAGCAGCCCGCAGGGGGCTGGAAACACCATATATTTT
j_call: TRBJ2-3; cdr3_length: 14; clone_size: -; v_call: TRBV19; d_call: -; cdr3_aa: CASKGGTGTDTQYF; cdr3_nt: TGTGCCAGTAAGGGTGGGACGGGTACAGATACGCAGTATTTT
j_call: TRBJ2-5; cdr3_length: 16; clone_size: -; v_call: TRBV9; d_call: TRBD2; cdr3_aa: CASSARAGGAGETQYF; cdr3_nt: TGTGCCAGCAGCGCCCGCGCCGGGGGGGCAGGAGAGACCCAGTACTTC
j_call: TRBJ2-3; cdr3_length: 14; clone_size: -; v_call: TRBV7-2; d_call: -; cdr3_aa: CASSPTDGLDTQYF; cdr3_nt: TGTGCCAGCAGCCCGACGGATGGTCTGGATACGCAGTATTTT
j_call: TRBJ2-7; cdr3_length: 14; clone_size: -; v_call: TRBV27; d_call: TRBD1; cdr3_aa: CASRSRDRVYEQYF; cdr3_nt: TGTGCCAGCAGATCCCGGGACAGGGTCTACGAGCAGTACTTC
j_call: TRBJ1-1; cdr3_length: 15; clone_size: -; v_call: TRBV18; d_call: -; cdr3_aa: CASSPREEGWAEAFF; cdr3_nt: TGTGCCAGCTCACCCCGAGAGGAAGGGTGGGCTGAAGCTTTCTTT
j_call: TRBJ2-1; cdr3_length: 17; clone_size: -; v_call: TRBV27; d_call: TRBD2; cdr3_aa: CASRLGTSGGSYNEQFF; cdr3_nt: TGTGCCAGCAGACTGGGGACTAGCGGGGGCTCCTACAATGAGCAGTTCTTC
j_call: TRBJ1-1; cdr3_length: 12; clone_size: -; v_call: TRBV29-1; d_call: -; cdr3_aa: CSVGQKNTEAFF; cdr3_nt: TGCAGCGTTGGCCAGAAGAACACTGAAGCTTTCTTT
j_call: TRBJ1-2; cdr3_length: 14; clone_size: -; v_call: TRBV5-6; d_call: -; cdr3_aa: CASSRGALVYGYTF; cdr3_nt: TGTGCCAGCAGCAGGGGTGCCCTTGTCTATGGCTACACCTTC
j_call: TRBJ1-1; cdr3_length: 13; clone_size: -; v_call: TRBV7-9; d_call: -; cdr3_aa: CASSLDRRLGAFF; cdr3_nt: TGTGCCAGCAGCTTAGACAGGCGCCTAGGAGCTTTCTTT
j_call: TRBJ1-6; cdr3_length: 19; clone_size: -; v_call: TRBV30; d_call: -; cdr3_aa: CAWSSDGTLDSSYNSPLHF; cdr3_nt: TGTGCCTGGAGTTCCGACGGGACTCTTGATAGCTCCTATAATTCACCCCTCCACTTT
j_call: TRBJ1-5; cdr3_length: 16; clone_size: -; v_call: TRBV28; d_call: -; cdr3_aa: CASSLDMEYSNQPQHF; cdr3_nt: TGTGCCAGCAGTTTAGATATGGAATATAGCAATCAGCCCCAGCATTTT
j_call: TRBJ1-2; cdr3_length: 13; clone_size: -; v_call: TRBV5-6; d_call: -; cdr3_aa: CASSLPDNYGYTF; cdr3_nt: TGTGCCAGCAGCTTGCCAGACAACTATGGCTACACCTTC
j_call: TRBJ2-6; cdr3_length: 15; clone_size: -; v_call: TRBV7-9; d_call: -; cdr3_aa: CASSLGSSGANVLTF; cdr3_nt: TGTGCCAGCAGCCTCGGAAGCTCTGGGGCCAACGTCCTGACTTTC